This T cell receptor beta chain was sequenced during a study of blood T cells in healthy people across ages. The authors ran a second PCR of about 6 to 11 cycles using a sample-barcoded 5' primer and a J-beta primer mix. All cDNA molecules were each tagged by a template-switch adaptor with 12 random nucleotides. Via MiXCR, TCRdb re-called the 5' RACE reads, giving one row per CDR3 protein. The table has 540,000 or so distinct CDR3 sequences, around half seen once. Every sample had a minimum of 6.5 million PBMCs isolated. The V gene lost 0 bases and the J gene lost 1 base, with 13 bases spanning the gap. The CDR3 has 16 residues. From germline, CDR1 is SGHRS and CDR2 YFSETQ.

The source material was blood. The chain carries TRBV5-1 and TRBJ1-1; the D gene is possibly TRBD1 (5 bases). The sequence derives from a man aged 80 or over in good health. CDR3 region: CASSLAGTAGNTEAFF. The CDR3, as DNA: TGCGCCAGCAGCTTGGCCGGGACCGCGGGGAACACTGAAGCTTTCTTT.